The 27 T cell receptor beta chains listed next were all sequenced from one sample in a study of CD8 T cells in ankylosing spondylitis. Via MiXCR, TCRdb re-called the 5' RACE reads, giving one row per CDR3 protein. The data show about 42,000 distinct CDR3 sequences, 2.7% seen once. Sequencing was carried out using blood, either unsorted or a sorted T cell fraction (not recorded which). The receptors originated from a male donor with ankylosing spondylitis or in good health (not recorded which).

In its sample, this clonotype was seen once. The chain joins TRBV9 to TRBJ2-1, with 8 bases fitting TRBD1. CDR1 is SGDLS and CDR2 is YYNGEE in the germline V gene. Trimming took 5 bases from V and 8 from J; bases not matched to a gene: 12. The CDR3 totals 15 residues. CDR3 DNA: TGTGCCAGCAGTAGGACAGGGAAGTTCTTCCATGAGCAGTTCTTC. Translated: CASSRTGKFFHEQFF.

This clonotype has a count of ten or more. This chain connects TRBV9 to TRBJ2-1, with a possible D match to TRBD2 (5 bases). Germline values: CDR1 SGDLS, CDR2 YYNGEE. The CDR3 length is 16 residues. The V end lost 0 bases, the J end lost 9 bases, and 19 bases lay between the germline ends. As DNA, the CDR3 is TGTGCCAGCAGCGTAGGTGTCGACTCCCTTCGGGGTGAGCAGTTCTTC. This codes for CASSVGVDSLRGEQFF.

This clonotype appeared many times. The V call is TRBV9, the J call TRBJ2-7, with TRBD2 matching 9 bases. CDR1 is SGDLS and CDR2 is YYNGEE in the germline V gene. The CDR3 contains 17 residues. V trimming: 0 bases; J trimming: 7 bases; junction bases outside the gene matches: 14. This CDR3 is CASSVDPSGTSPGEQYF. CDR3 nucleotides: TGTGCCAGCAGCGTAGATCCTAGCGGGACCTCCCCGGGGGAGCAGTACTTC.

This clonotype has ten or more counts. J is TRBJ2-5 and V is TRBV9; possibly TRBD2 for D (7 bases). The CDR3 covers 15 residues. Germline CDR1 is SGDLS and CDR2 is YYNGEE. Between the trimmed V and J ends, which lost 4 bases and 1 base, there was a span of 14 bases. The CDR3 here is CASSPAGHFQETQYF. The CDR3 DNA sequence: TGTGCCAGCAGCCCAGCGGGACACTTCCAAGAGACCCAGTACTTC. The full variable domain, completed using reference TRBV9 and TRBJ2-5, is DSGVTQTPKHLITATGQRVTLRCSPRSGDLSVYWYQQSLDQGLQFLIQYYNGEERAKGNILERFSAQQFPDLHSELNLSSLELGDSALYFCASSPAGHFQETQYFGPGTRLLVL.

This clonotype was picked up many times. The V and J genes are TRBV9 and TRBJ2-1, with D uncertain. CDR1 is SGDLS and CDR2 is YYNGEE in the germline V gene. With 0 bases removed from V and 4 bases from J, the gap between germline ends came to 5 bases. This CDR3 is built from 13 residues. The CDR3 DNA reads as TGTGCCAGCAGCGTAGCGGCTTACAATGAGCAGTTCTTC. Amino acids: CASSVAAYNEQFF.

This clonotype was seen ten or more times. This chain links TRBV9 with TRBJ2-1; D is unresolved. V lost 1 base and J lost 8, with 4 bases in between. Germline V gene lookup returns CDR1 SGDLS and CDR2 YYNGEE. There are 11 residues in the CDR3. The CDR3 is CASSVNYEQFF. CDR3 DNA sequence: TGTGCCAGCAGCGTAAATTATGAGCAGTTCTTC.

This clonotype was observed many times. The V and J genes are TRBV9 and TRBJ2-1, with D tentatively TRBD1 (5 bases). V was shortened by 0 bases and J by 5 bases, with 15 bases between the two germline ends. In germline, CDR1 is SGDLS, CDR2 YYNGEE. This CDR3 has 16 residues. The CDR3 DNA sequence: TGTGCCAGCAGCGTAGACCCACGTGGGGCCAACAATGAGCAGTTCTTC. As protein: CASSVDPRGANNEQFF. Full variable domain (outside the CDR3, taken from reference TRBV9 and TRBJ2-1): DSGVTQTPKHLITATGQRVTLRCSPRSGDLSVYWYQQSLDQGLQFLIQYYNGEERAKGNILERFSAQQFPDLHSELNLSSLELGDSALYFCASSVDPRGANNEQFFGPGTRLTVL.

This clonotype was seen repeatedly, ten times or more. V gene TRBV9 combines with J gene TRBJ2-5, with 7 bases that match TRBD1. The germline CDR1 and CDR2 sequences are SGDLS and YYNGEE. The CDR3 length is 14 residues. J gave up 5 bases and V 1 base, and 5 bases lay outside the gene matches. CDR3 in DNA: TGTGCCAGCAGCGTAACAGGGGTTTGGGAGACCCAGTACTTC. Translating gives CASSVTGVWETQYF. Variable domain in full (rest from reference TRBV9 and TRBJ2-5): DSGVTQTPKHLITATGQRVTLRCSPRSGDLSVYWYQQSLDQGLQFLIQYYNGEERAKGNILERFSAQQFPDLHSELNLSSLELGDSALYFCASSVTGVWETQYFGPGTRLLVL.

This clonotype was seen repeatedly, ten times or more. This sequence joins TRBV9 and TRBJ2-5; 13 nucleotides match TRBD2. Looked up from germline, CDR1 is SGDLS and CDR2 is YYNGEE. The V segment lost 4 bases and the J segment 5 bases; nucleotides outside the gene matches: 8. CDR3 length equals 16 residues. Here the CDR3 reads CASSPGTSGNRETQYF. CDR3 DNA sequence: TGTGCCAGCAGCCCCGGGACTAGCGGGAACAGGGAGACCCAGTACTTC.

This clonotype has ten or more counts. V usage is TRBV9 and J usage is TRBJ2-3; 8 bases line up with TRBD2. The CDR3 length is 22 residues. Losses at the gene ends were 1 base for V and 2 bases for J; bases not matched to a gene: 24. Germline CDR1 SGDLS, CDR2 YYNGEE. CDR3 nucleotide sequence: TGTGCCAGCAGCGTAAGGGGACTCGCTAGGGGTAGCGGGACCCTTTACACAGATACGCAGTATTTT. This encodes CASSVRGLARGSGTLYTDTQYF.

This chain links TRBV5-3 with TRBJ2-2; D possibly matches TRBD1 or TRBD2 (5 bases each). TRBV5-3 is marked as an open reading frame, function uncertain. The CDR3 runs 14 residues. V lost 4 bases and J 6 bases, leaving 13 bases between the germline ends. The CDR3 loop reads CARSQGPLSGELFF. In nucleotides, the CDR3 is TGTGCCAGAAGCCAGGGACCCCTTTCCGGGGAGCTGTTTTTT.

About this clonotype itself: A read error may account for a junction end that differs from germline. This rearrangement joins TRBV9 to TRBJ2-5, with D maybe TRBD2 (8 bases). The CDR3 sequence is 17 residues long. Germline V gives CDR1 SGDLS, CDR2 YYNGEE. The CDR3 coding sequence is TGTGCCAGCAGCAGCGGGGGCTTTAGGGACAGCCAAGCGACCCAGTACTTC. Its protein product is CASSSGGFRDSQATQYF.

This clonotype appeared many times. This chain connects TRBV9 to TRBJ2-5, with TRBD2 matching over 12 bases. After removal of 3 bases from V and 4 bases from J, the junction contained 1 base not matched to a gene. The CDR3 contains 14 residues. The germline gives CDR1 SGDLS, CDR2 YYNGEE. The CDR3 here is CASSAGLAGETQYF. Written as DNA, the CDR3 is TGTGCCAGCAGCGCGGGACTAGCGGGAGAGACCCAGTACTTC.

This clonotype was picked up many times. The rearrangement links TRBV9 to TRBJ2-3; 8 bases are shared with TRBD2. The CDR3 is 17 amino acids. Trimming took 0 bases from V and 0 from J; bases not matched to a gene: 6. Germline lookup yields CDR1 SGDLS and CDR2 YYNGEE. CDR3 in DNA: TGTGCCAGCAGCGTAGATTGGGCTAGCGGGAGCACAGATACGCAGTATTTT. As protein: CASSVDWASGSTDTQYF.

This clonotype was picked up many times. This rearrangement joins TRBV9 to TRBJ2-2, with a weak D call TRBD2 (6 bases). CDR3 length: 14 residues. The germline V gene has CDR1 SGDLS and CDR2 YYNGEE. With 3 bases removed from V and 4 bases from J, the gap between germline ends came to 10 bases. The CDR3 protein is CASSGTGVTGELFF. CDR3 nucleotide sequence: TGTGCCAGCAGCGGAACGGGGGTCACCGGGGAGCTGTTTTTT.

This clonotype has at least ten counts. The chain recombines TRBV9 with TRBJ2-2, with D possibly being TRBD1 or TRBD2 (5 bases each). This CDR3 has 16 residues. The germline CDR1 and CDR2 sequences are SGDLS and YYNGEE. V was cut by 4 bases and J by 0 bases, with 13 bases left in between. DNA of the CDR3: TGTGCCAGCAGCTTGACCGGGACCTCGAACACCGGGGAGCTGTTTTTT. Its translation: CASSLTGTSNTGELFF.

This clonotype was detected many times. V gene TRBV9 combines with J gene TRBJ2-2; D may be TRBD1 (6 bases). This CDR3 has 15 residues. Germline loops: CDR1 SGDLS, CDR2 YYNGEE. V was cut by 0 bases and J by 6 bases, with 12 bases left in between. The CDR3 loop reads CASSVVTGSAGELFF. CDR3 DNA sequence: TGTGCCAGCAGCGTAGTGACAGGATCCGCCGGGGAGCTGTTTTTT.

This clonotype was recorded at least ten times. The V call is TRBV9, the J call TRBJ1-2; a weak D match, TRBD1 (5 bases). The length of the CDR3 is 15 residues. The V and J ends lost 2 bases and 2 bases respectively, with 13 bases between them. Per the germline V gene, CDR1 is SGDLS and CDR2 is YYNGEE. Here the CDR3 reads CASSVAGTVNYGYTF. DNA for the CDR3: TGTGCCAGCAGCGTGGCCGGGACGGTGAACTATGGCTACACCTTC.

This clonotype was observed at least ten times. The chain links TRBV9 to TRBJ2-2; D is unresolved. V lost 0 bases, J lost 6 bases, and 6 bases lay in between. Germline CDR1 reads SGDLS; CDR2 reads YYNGEE. The CDR3 runs 13 residues. Here the CDR3 reads CASSVDNAGELFF. In DNA form, the CDR3 reads TGTGCCAGCAGCGTAGACAACGCCGGGGAGCTGTTTTTT.

In its sample, this clonotype was seen many times. This chain connects TRBV9 to TRBJ2-7, with D possibly being TRBD1 (6 bases). Trimming took off 1 base at V and 2 bases at J, with 10 bases between the two ends. This CDR3 has 14 residues. Germline V lookup: CDR1 SGDLS, CDR2 YYNGEE. The CDR3 DNA sequence: TGTGCCAGCAGCGTACAGGGGAGCACCTACGAGCAGTACTTC. Amino acid sequence: CASSVQGSTYEQYF.

This clonotype was seen repeatedly, ten times or more. The chain recombines TRBV9 with TRBJ2-1, with 14 bases aligning to TRBD2. Germline lookup yields CDR1 SGDLS and CDR2 YYNGEE. Trimming removed 0 bases from V and 12 bases from J; junction bases left unmatched: 14. The CDR3 has 18 amino acids. CDR3 in amino acids: CASSVGPLPGLAGEGQFF. As DNA, the CDR3 is TGTGCCAGCAGCGTAGGGCCCCTTCCGGGACTAGCGGGAGAAGGGCAGTTCTTC.

This clonotype was seen repeatedly, ten times or more. This rearrangement joins TRBV9 to TRBJ2-2; possibly TRBD2 for D (6 bases). The CDR3 is made up of 16 amino acids. Germline CDR1 SGDLS, CDR2 YYNGEE. V shed 4 bases and J shed 0 bases, with 13 bases lying between them. The CDR3 reads CASSPRRGTNTGELFF. Written as DNA, the CDR3 is TGTGCCAGCAGCCCCCGGAGGGGTACGAACACCGGGGAGCTGTTTTTT.

This clonotype was observed at least ten times. The rearrangement joins TRBV9 to TRBJ2-3, with 9 nucleotides matching TRBD2. Germline loops: CDR1 SGDLS, CDR2 YYNGEE. This CDR3 comprises 18 residues. Germline trimming cut 0 bases from V and 6 bases from J; bases unmatched to any gene: 14. The CDR3 reads CASSVVREGRLREDTQYF. The CDR3 nucleotides are TGTGCCAGCAGCGTAGTGCGGGAGGGCCGTTTAAGAGAGGATACGCAGTATTTT.

In its sample, this clonotype was seen many times. This chain uses TRBV9 with TRBJ2-7; D may be TRBD2 (5 bases). This CDR3 has 14 residues. The ends were cut back, 5 bases at V and 6 bases at J, with 18 bases in the middle. Per the germline V gene, CDR1 is SGDLS and CDR2 is YYNGEE. Here the CDR3 reads CASSGVGGALEQYF. CDR3 nucleotide sequence: TGTGCCAGCAGTGGCGTCGGAGGAGCACTCGAGCAGTACTTC.

The table lists this clonotype with many counts. The CDR3 nucleotides read TGTGCCAGCAGCCTCGGGACAGGGCCAGAGACCCAGTACTTC. Protein: CASSLGTGPETQYF. The V call is TRBV9, the J call TRBJ2-5, with 9 bases identical to TRBD1. The CDR3 extends over 14 amino acids. Germline V gene data show CDR1 as SGDLS and CDR2 as YYNGEE. Trimming at V came to 4 bases and at J to 4 bases, leaving 5 bases not matched to a gene.

This clonotype was seen ten or more times. The chain has TRBV9 and TRBJ2-7, with a possible D match to TRBD1 (5 bases). The CDR3 is 15 residues long. CDR1 and CDR2 (germline): SGDLS, YYNGEE. V gave up 0 bases and J gave up 0 bases, with 10 bases separating them. CDR3 sequence: CASSVGTTASYEQYF. The CDR3 DNA follows: TGTGCCAGCAGCGTAGGCACGACAGCCTCCTACGAGCAGTACTTC.

This clonotype was recorded at least ten times. This chain joins TRBV9 and TRBJ1-1, with D tentatively TRBD1 (6 bases). CDR3 length: 13 residues. Per germline, CDR1 SGDLS and CDR2 YYNGEE. Trimming took off 4 bases at V and 5 bases at J, with 12 bases between the two ends. The CDR3 here is CASSPRRGTEAFF. DNA for the CDR3: TGTGCCAGCAGCCCCCGGAGGGGGACTGAAGCTTTCTTT.